The clone carrying this T cell receptor beta chain was observed a handful of times. The data stem from a study of blood T cell repertoires in COVID-19. Study-level background: Donors in the United States, Italy and Spain gave samples during acute or convalescent COVID-19. PBMCs, B-cell-depleted T cells, or T cells were the source of the cDNA or gDNA that made up the material.

CDR3 length: 14 residues. Per germline, CDR1 LNHDA and CDR2 SQIVND (reference sequence). Unmatched junction bases numbered 5, after V lost 5 bases and J lost 6 bases. Authors' analysis steps: How many nucleated cells were present was estimated from reference gene primer amplification. Assay used: immunoSEQ multiplex PCR; TCRdb lists only in-frame clones, some missing. The DNA was the basis for D and trimming; V, J and clone size are from that table. The data hold around 250,000 clones, with approximately 82% observed a single time. This chain uses TRBV19 with TRBJ1-5; 9 bases are a match to TRBD1. The source material was peripheral blood. The TCR was taken from a woman under 30 with acute or convalescent COVID-19. In DNA form, the CDR3 reads TGTGCCAGTAGTTGGGACAGGGATGGTCAGCCCCAGCATTTT. It codes for CASSWDRDGQPQHF.